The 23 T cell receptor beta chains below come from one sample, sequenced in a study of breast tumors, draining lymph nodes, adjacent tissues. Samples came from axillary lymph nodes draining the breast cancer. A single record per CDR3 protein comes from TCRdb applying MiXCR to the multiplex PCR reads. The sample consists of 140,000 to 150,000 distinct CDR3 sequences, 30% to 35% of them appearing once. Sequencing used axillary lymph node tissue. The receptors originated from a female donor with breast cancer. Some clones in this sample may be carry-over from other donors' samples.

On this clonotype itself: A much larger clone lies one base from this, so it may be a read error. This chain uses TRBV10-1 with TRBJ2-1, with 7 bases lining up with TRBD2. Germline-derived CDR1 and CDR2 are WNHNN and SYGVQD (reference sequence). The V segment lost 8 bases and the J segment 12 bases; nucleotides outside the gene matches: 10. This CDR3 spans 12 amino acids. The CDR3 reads CASGEGLVGQFF. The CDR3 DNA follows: TGCGCCAGCGGCGAAGGACTAGTGGGGCAGTTCTTC.

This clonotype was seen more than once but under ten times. Here the CDR3 reads CASSLRRINRTEAFF. The CDR3 DNA reads TGTGCCAGCAGCTTACGGAGAATTAATCGCACTGAAGCTTTCTTT. The chain joins TRBV7-9 to TRBJ1-1; D is uncertain. Germline V lookup: CDR1 SEHNR, CDR2 FQNEAQ (reference sequence). Trimming removed 2 bases at V and 4 bases at J, with 14 bases between. The CDR3 spans 15 residues.

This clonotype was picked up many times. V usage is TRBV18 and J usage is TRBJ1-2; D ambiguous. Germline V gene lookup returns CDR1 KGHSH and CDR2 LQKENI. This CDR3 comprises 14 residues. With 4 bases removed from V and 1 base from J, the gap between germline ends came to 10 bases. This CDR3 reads CASSQQVDNYGYTF. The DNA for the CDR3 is TGTGCCAGCTCACAGCAGGTCGATAACTATGGCTACACCTTC. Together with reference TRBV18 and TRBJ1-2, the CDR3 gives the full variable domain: NAGVMQNPRHLVRRRGQEARLRCSPMKGHSHVYWYRQLPEEGLKFMVYLQKENIIDESGMPKERFSAEFPKEGPSILRIQQVVRGDSAAYFCASSQQVDNYGYTFGSGTRLTVV.

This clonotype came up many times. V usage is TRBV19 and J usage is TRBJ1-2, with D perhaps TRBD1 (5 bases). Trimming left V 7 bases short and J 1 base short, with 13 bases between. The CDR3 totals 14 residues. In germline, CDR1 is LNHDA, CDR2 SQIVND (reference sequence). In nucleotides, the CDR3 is TGTGCCAGTAACTCCAGACAGAATAACTATGGCTACACCTTC. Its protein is CASNSRQNNYGYTF. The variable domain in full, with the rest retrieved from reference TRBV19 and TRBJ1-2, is DGGITQSPKYLFRKEGQNVTLSCEQNLNHDAMYWYRQDPGQGLRLIYYSQIVNDFQKGDIAEGYSVSREKKESFPLTVTSAQKNPTAFYLCASNSRQNNYGYTFGSGTRLTVV.

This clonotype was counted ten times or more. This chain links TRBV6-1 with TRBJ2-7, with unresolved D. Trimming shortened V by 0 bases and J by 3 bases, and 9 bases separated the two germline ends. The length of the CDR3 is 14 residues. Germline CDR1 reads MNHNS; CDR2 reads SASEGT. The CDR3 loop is CASSEALGRYEQYF. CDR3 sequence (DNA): TGTGCCAGCAGTGAAGCGCTGGGCCGCTACGAGCAGTACTTC.

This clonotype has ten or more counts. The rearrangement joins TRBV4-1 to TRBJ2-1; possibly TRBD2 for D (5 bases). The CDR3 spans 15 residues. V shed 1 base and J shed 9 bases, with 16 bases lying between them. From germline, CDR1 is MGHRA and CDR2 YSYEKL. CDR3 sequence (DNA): TGCGCCAGCAGCCAAGGCCTTGGGAAAGGAGGTGAGCAGTTCTTC. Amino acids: CASSQGLGKGGEQFF.

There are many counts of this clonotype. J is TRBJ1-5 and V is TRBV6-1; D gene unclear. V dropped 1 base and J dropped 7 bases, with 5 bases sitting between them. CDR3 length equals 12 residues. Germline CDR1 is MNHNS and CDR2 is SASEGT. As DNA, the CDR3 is TGTGCCAGCAGTGAAGGTCTCCAGCCCCAGCATTTT. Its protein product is CASSEGLQPQHF.

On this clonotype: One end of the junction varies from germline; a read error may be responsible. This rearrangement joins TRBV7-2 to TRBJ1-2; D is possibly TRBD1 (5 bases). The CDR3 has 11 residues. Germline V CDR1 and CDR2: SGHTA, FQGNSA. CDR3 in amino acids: CASSLDWGTAF. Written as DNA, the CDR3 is TGTGCCAGCAGCTTAGATTGGGGCACAGCCTTC.

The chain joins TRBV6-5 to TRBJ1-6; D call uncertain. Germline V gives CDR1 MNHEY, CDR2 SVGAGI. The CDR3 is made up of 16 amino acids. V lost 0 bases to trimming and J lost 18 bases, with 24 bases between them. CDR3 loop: CASSYSGSSYNSLPHF. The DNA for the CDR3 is TGTGCCAGCAGTTACTCCGGAAGCTCCTATAATTCACTCCCCCACTTT.

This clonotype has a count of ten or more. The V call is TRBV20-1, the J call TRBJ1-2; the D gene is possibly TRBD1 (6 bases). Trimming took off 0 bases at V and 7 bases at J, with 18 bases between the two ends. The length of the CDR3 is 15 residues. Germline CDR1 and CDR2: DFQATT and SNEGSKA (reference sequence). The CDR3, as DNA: TGCAGTGCTAGAGACCGGGACTCGAAACAGGGTGGCTACACCTTC. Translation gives CSARDRDSKQGGYTF.

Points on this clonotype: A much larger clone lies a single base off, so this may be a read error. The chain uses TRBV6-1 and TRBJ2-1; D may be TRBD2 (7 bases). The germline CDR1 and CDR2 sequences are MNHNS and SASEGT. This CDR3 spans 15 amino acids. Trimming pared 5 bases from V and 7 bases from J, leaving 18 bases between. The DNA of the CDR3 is TGTGCCAGCAGTTTGGGGGGCGAAGCGGGGAATGAGCAGTTCTTC. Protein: CASSLGGEAGNEQFF.

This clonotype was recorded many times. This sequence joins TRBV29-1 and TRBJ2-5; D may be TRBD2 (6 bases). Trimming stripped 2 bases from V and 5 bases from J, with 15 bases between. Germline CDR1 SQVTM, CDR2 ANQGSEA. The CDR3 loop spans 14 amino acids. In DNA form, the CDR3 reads TGCAGCGTTGAATCCCCTGGGGGGTCGGAGACCCAGTACTTC. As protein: CSVESPGGSETQYF. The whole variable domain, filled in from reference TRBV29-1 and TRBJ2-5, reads SAVISQKPSRDICQRGTSLTIQCQVDSQVTMMFWYRQQPGQSLTLIATANQGSEATYESGFVIDKFPISRPNLTFSTLTVSNMSPEDSSIYLCSVESPGGSETQYFGPGTRLLVL.

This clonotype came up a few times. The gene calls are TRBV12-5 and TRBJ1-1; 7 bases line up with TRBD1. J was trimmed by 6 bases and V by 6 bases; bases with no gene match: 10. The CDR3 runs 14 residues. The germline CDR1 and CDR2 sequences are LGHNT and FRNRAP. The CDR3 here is CASGTTTGVSEAFF. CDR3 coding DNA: TGTGCTAGTGGGACAACCACAGGGGTTTCTGAAGCTTTCTTT.

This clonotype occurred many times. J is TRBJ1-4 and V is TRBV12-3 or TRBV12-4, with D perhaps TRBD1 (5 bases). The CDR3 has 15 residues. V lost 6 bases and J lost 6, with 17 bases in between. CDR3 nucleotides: TGTGCCAGCAGCGCCATGGGGCTAGGAGATGAAAAACTGTTTTTT. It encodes CASSAMGLGDEKLFF.

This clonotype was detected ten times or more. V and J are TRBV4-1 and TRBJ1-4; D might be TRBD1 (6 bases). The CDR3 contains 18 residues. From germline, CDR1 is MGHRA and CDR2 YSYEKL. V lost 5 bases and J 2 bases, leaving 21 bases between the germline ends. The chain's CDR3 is CASSVRGGPGVTNEKLFF. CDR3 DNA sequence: TGCGCCAGCAGCGTACGGGGAGGACCAGGGGTCACTAATGAAAAACTGTTTTTT.

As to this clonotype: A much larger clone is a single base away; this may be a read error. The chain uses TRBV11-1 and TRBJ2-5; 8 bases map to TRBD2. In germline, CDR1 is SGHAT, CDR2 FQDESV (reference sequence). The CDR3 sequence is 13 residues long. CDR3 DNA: TGTGCCAGCAGCCTGACTAGCGCAGCGACCCATTACTTC. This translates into CASSLTSAATHYF.

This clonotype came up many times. The CDR3 loop reads CASSGWDRHYEQYF. In nucleotides, the CDR3 is TGTGCCAGCAGTGGCTGGGACAGGCACTACGAGCAGTACTTC. This sequence joins TRBV27 and TRBJ2-7; 8 bases agree with TRBD1. The CDR3 is 14 residues long. CDR1 and CDR2 (germline): MNHEY, SMNVEV (reference sequence). The ends lost 5 bases at V and 3 bases at J; junction bases unmatched: 6.

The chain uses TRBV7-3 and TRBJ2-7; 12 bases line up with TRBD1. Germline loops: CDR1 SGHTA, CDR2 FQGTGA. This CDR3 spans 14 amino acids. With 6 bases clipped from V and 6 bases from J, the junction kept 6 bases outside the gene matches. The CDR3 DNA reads TGTGCCAGCAGAGCCGGGACAGGGGGCCGCGAGCAGTACTTC. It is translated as CASRAGTGGREQYF.

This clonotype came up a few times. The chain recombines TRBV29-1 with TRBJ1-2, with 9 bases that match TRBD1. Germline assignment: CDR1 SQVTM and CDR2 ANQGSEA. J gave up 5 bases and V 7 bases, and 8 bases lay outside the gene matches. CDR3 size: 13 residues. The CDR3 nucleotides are TGCAGCGAAAATACCGGGACAGGGTATGGCTACACCTTC. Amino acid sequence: CSENTGTGYGYTF.

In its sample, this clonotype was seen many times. The CDR3 coding sequence is TGTGCCAGCAGCCAAGGGCCCAATTCACCCCTCCACTTT. Translation gives CASSQGPNSPLHF. The chain is built from TRBV3-1 and TRBJ1-6; no reliable D call. This CDR3 comprises 13 residues. V was cut by 1 base and J by 7 bases, with 5 bases left in between. CDR1 is LGHDT, CDR2 YNNKEL, per germline (reference sequence).

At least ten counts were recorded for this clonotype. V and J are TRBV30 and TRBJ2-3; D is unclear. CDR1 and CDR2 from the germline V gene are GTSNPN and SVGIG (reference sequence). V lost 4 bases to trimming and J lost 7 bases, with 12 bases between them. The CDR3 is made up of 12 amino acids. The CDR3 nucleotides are TGTGCCTGGAAGGACCTGTCCTATACGCAGTATTTT. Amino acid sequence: CAWKDLSYTQYF.

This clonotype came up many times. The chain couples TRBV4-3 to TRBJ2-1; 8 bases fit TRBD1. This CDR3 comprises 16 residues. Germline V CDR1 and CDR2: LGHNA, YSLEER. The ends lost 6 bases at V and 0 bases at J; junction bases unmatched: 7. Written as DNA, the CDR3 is TGCGCCAGCAGTCGGCCGGGACAGGCCTCCTACAATGAGCAGTTCTTC. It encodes CASSRPGQASYNEQFF.

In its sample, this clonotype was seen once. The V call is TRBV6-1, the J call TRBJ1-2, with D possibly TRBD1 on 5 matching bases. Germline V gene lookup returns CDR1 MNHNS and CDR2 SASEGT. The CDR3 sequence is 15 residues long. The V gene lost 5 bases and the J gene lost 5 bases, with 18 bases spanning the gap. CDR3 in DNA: TGTGCCAGCAGTCAACCCCTTTCGGGGGAATATGGCTACACCTTC. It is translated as CASSQPLSGEYGYTF.